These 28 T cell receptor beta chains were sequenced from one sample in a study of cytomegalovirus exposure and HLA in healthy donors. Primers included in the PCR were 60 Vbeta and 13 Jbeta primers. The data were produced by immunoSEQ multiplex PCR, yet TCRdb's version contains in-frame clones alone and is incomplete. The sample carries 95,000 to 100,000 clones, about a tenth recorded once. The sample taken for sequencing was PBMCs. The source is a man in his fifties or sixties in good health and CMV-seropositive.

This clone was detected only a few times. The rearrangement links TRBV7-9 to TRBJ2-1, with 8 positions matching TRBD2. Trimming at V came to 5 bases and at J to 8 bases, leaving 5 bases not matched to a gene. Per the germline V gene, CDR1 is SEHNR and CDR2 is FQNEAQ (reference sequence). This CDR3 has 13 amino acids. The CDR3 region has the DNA TGTGCCAGCAGCCTCCAAGCGGGAGATGAGCAGTTCTTC. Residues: CASSLQAGDEQFF.

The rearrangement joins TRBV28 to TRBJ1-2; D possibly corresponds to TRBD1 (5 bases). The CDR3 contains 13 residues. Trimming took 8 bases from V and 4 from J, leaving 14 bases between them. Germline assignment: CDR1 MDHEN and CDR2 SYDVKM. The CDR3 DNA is TGTGCCAGCCCGAGGGAGGGACTCTATGGCTACACCTTC. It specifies CASPREGLYGYTF.

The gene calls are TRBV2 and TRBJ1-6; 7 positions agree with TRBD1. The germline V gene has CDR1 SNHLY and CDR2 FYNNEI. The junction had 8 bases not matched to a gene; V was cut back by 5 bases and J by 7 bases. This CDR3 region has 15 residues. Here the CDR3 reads CASSRDSSTNSPLHF. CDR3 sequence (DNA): TGTGCCAGCAGTCGGGACAGTTCCACCAATTCACCCCTCCACTTT.

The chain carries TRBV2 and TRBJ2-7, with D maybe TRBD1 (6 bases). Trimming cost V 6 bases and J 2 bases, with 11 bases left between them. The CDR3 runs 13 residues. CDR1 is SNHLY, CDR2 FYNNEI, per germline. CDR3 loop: CASSNRAPYEQYF. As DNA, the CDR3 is TGTGCCAGCAGCAACAGGGCTCCCTACGAGCAGTACTTC.

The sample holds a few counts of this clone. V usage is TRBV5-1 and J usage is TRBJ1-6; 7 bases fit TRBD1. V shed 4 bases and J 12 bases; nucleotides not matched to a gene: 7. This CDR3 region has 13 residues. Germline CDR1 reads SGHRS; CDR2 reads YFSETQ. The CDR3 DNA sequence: TGCGCCAGCAGCCCGGGGGACAGCAGACCCCTCCACTTT. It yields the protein CASSPGDSRPLHF.

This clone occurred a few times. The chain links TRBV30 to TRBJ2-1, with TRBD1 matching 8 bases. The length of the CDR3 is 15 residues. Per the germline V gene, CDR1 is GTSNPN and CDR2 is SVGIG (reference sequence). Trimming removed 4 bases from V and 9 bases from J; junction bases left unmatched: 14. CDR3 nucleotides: TGTGCCTGGAAATCCGGGACAGGAACAAGCGGTGAGCAGTTCTTC. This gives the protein CAWKSGTGTSGEQFF.

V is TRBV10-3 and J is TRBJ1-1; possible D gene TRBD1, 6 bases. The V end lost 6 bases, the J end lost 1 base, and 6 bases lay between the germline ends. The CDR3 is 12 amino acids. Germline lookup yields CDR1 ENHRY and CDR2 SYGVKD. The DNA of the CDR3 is TGTGCCATCAGACAGGGGAACACTGAAGCTTTCTTT. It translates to CAIRQGNTEAFF.

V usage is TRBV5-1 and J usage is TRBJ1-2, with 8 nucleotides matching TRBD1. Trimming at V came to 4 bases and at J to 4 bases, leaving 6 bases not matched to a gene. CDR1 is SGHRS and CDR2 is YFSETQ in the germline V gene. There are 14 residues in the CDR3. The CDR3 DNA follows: TGCGCCAGCAGCACGGGACAGGAGTTCTATGGCTACACCTTC. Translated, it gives CASSTGQEFYGYTF. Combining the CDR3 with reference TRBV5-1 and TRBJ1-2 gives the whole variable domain KAGVTQTPRYLIKTRGQQVTLSCSPISGHRSVSWYQQTPGQGLQFLFEYFSETQRNKGNFPGRFSGRQFSNSRSEMNVSTLELGDSALYLCASSTGQEFYGYTFGSGTRLTVV.

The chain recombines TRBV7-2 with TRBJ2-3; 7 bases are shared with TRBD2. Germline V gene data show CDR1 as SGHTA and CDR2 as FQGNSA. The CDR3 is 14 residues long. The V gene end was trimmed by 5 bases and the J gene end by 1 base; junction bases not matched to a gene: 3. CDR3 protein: CASSASGRTDTQYF. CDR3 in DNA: TGTGCCAGCAGCGCTAGCGGCCGCACAGATACGCAGTATTTT.

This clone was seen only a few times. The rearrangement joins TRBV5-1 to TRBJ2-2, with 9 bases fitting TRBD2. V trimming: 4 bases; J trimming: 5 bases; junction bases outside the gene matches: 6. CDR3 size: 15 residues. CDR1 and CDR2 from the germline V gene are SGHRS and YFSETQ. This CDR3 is CASSPIAGVTGELFF. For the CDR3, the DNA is TGCGCCAGCAGCCCAATAGCGGGAGTGACCGGGGAGCTGTTTTTT. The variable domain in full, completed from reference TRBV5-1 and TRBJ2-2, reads KAGVTQTPRYLIKTRGQQVTLSCSPISGHRSVSWYQQTPGQGLQFLFEYFSETQRNKGNFPGRFSGRQFSNSRSEMNVSTLELGDSALYLCASSPIAGVTGELFFGEGSRLTVL.

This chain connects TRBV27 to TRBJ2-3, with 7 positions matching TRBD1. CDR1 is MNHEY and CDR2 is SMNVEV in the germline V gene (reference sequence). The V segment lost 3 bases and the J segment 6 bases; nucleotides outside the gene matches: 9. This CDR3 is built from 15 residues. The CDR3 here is CASSFRDRRGDTQYF. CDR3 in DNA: TGTGCCAGCAGTTTCCGGGACAGAAGGGGGGATACGCAGTATTTT.

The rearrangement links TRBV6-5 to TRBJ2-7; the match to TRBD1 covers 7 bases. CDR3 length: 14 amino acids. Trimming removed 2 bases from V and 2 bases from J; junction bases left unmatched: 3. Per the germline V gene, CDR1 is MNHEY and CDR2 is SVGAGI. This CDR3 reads CASSYEGAPYEQYF. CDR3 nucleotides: TGTGCCAGCAGTTACGAGGGGGCCCCCTACGAGCAGTACTTC.

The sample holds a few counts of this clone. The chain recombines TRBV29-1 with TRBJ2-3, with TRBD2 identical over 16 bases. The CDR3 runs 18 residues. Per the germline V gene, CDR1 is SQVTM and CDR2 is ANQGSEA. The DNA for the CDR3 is TGCGGGGGCCTGGGACTAGCGGGAGGGATGTGGGGCACAGATACGCAGTATTTT. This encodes CGGLGLAGGMWGTDTQYF.

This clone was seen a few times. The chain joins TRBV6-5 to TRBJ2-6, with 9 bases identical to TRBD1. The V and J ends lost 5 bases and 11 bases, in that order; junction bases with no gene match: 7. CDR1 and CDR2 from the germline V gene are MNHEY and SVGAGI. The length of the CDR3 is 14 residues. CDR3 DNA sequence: TGTGCCAGCAGTGCAACACAGGGGGCATACGTCCTGACTTTC. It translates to CASSATQGAYVLTF.

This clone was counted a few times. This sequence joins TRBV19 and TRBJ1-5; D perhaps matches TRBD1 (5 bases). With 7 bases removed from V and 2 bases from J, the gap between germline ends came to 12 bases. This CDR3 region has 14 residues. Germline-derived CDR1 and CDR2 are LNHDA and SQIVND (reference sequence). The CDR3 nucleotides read TGTGCCAGTACCCTCCCGGGGGGCAATCAGCCCCAGCATTTT. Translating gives CASTLPGGNQPQHF.

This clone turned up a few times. The DNA of the CDR3 is TGTGCCTGGAGTGTAGGGAGGAACACTGAAGCTTTCTTT. As protein: CAWSVGRNTEAFF. This chain links TRBV30 with TRBJ1-1, with D unresolved. The CDR3 sequence is 13 residues long. Germline CDR1 reads GTSNPN; CDR2 reads SVGIG (reference sequence). With 0 bases removed from V and 1 base from J, the gap between germline ends came to 6 bases.

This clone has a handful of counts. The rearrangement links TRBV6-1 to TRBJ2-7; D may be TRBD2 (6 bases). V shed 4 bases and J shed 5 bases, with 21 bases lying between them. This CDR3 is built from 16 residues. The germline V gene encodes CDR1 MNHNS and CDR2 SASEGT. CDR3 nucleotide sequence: TGTGCCAGCAGTGGTTGGGGGACTCCCTCGGTCCACGAGCAGTACTTC. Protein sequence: CASSGWGTPSVHEQYF.

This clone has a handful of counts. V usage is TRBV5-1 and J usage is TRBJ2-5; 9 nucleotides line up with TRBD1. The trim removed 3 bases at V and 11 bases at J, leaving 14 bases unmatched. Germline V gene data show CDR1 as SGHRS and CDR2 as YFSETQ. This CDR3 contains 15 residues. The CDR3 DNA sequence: TGCGCCAGCAGCTGGGAGCCGGGACAGGGTGGTGAGCAGTACTTC. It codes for CASSWEPGQGGEQYF.

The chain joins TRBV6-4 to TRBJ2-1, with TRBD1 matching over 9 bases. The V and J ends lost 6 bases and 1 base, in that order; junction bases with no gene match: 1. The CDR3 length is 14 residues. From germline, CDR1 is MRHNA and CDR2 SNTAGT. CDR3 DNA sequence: TGTGCCAGCAGGGGGACAGGGTCCTACAATGAGCAGTTCTTC. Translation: CASRGTGSYNEQFF.

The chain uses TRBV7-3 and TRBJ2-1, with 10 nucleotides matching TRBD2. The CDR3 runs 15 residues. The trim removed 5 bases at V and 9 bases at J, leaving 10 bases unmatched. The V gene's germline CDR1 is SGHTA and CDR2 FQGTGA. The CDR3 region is CASSPGTSVFSEQFF. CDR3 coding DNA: TGTGCCAGCAGCCCCGGGACTAGCGTTTTTAGTGAGCAGTTCTTC.

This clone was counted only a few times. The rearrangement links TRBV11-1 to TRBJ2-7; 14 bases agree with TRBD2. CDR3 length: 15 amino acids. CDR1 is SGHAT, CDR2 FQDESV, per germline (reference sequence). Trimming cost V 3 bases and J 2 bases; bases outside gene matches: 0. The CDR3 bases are TGTGCCAGCAGCTTGGGACTAGCGGGGGCCTACGAGCAGTACTTC. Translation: CASSLGLAGAYEQYF. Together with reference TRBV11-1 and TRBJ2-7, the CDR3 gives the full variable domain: EAEVAQSPRYKITEKSQAVAFWCDPISGHATLYWYRQILGQGPELLVQFQDESVVDDSQLPKDRFSAERLKGVDSTLKIQPAELGDSAMYLCASSLGLAGAYEQYFGPGTRLTVT.

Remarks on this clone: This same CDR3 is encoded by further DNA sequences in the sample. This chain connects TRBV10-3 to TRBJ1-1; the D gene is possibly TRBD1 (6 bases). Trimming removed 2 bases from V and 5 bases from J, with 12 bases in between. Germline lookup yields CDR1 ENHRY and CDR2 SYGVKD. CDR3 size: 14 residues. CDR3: CAISELTGKTEAFF. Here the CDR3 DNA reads TGTGCCATCAGTGAGCTGACAGGAAAAACTGAAGCTTTCTTT.

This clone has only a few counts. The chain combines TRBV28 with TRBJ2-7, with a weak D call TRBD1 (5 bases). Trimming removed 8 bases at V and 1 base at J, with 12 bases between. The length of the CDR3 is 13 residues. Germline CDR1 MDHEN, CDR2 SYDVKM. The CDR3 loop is CASRTPTSYEQYF. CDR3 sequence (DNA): TGTGCCAGCCGGACACCGACGTCCTACGAGCAGTACTTC.

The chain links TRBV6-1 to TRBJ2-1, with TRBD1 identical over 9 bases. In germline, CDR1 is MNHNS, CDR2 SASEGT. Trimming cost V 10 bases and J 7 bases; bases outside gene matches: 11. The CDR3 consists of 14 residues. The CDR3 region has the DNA TGTGCCACCCCCCGGGACAGGGTTTTAAATGAGCAGTTCTTC. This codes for CATPRDRVLNEQFF.

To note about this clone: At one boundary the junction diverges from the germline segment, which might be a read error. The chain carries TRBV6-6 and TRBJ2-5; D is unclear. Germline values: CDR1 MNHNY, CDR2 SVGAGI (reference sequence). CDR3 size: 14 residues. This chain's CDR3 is CASSYLGSKEAQYF. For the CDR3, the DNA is TGTGCCAGCAGTTACCTCGGTTCAAAAGAGGCCCAGTACTTC.

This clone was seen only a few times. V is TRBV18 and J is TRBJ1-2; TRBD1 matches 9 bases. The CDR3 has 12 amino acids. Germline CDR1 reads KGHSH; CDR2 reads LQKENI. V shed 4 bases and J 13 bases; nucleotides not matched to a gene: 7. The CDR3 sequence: CASSLGQGIGTF. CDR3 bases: TGTGCCAGCTCACTGGGACAGGGAATCGGCACCTTC.

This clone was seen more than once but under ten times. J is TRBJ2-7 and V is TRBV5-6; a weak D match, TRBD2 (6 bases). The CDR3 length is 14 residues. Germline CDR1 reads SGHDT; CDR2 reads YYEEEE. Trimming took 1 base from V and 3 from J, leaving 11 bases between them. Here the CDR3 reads CASSLWGVHYEQYF. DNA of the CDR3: TGTGCCAGCAGCTTGTGGGGGGTGCACTACGAGCAGTACTTC.

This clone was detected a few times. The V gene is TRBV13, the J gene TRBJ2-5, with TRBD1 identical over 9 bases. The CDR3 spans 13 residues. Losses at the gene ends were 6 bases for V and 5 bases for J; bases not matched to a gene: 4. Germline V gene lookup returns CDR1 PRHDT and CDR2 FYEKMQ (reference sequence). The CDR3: CASRRDRDETQYF. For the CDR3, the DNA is TGTGCCAGCAGAAGGGACAGGGATGAGACCCAGTACTTC.